The 22 T cell receptor beta chains listed next were all sequenced from one sample in a study of cytomegalovirus exposure and HLA in healthy donors. PCR was performed using 60 Vbeta and 13 Jbeta primers. Clones were sequenced by immunoSEQ multiplex PCR, and TCRdb holds only the in-frame ones, with some missing. The sample includes 80,000 or so clones, over 70% of them seen just once. Material: PBMCs. The receptors were sampled from a man aged 25-40 years in good health and CMV-seropositive.

The chain joins TRBV19 to TRBJ1-5; 7 bases agree with TRBD1. CDR1 and CDR2 from the germline V gene are LNHDA and SQIVND (reference sequence). This CDR3 contains 15 residues. The CDR3 reads CGLARGKVLNQPQHF. The CDR3 DNA is TGTGGACTCGCCAGGGGGAAGGTCCTCAATCAGCCCCAGCATTTT.

The V call is TRBV5-6, the J call TRBJ1-2; 8 bases are shared with TRBD1. There are 15 residues in the CDR3. Germline loops: CDR1 SGHDT, CDR2 YYEEEE. The ends lost 4 bases at V and 2 bases at J; junction bases unmatched: 7. DNA for the CDR3: TGTGCCAGCAGCCCCCCCGGGACAGGAAACTATGGCTACACCTTC. Its translation is CASSPPGTGNYGYTF.

On this clone: The junction shows a germline mismatch at one end, possibly a read error. The rearrangement links TRBV2 to TRBJ1-5, with TRBD1 identical over 9 bases. The CDR3 consists of 14 residues. CDR1 is SNHLY, CDR2 FYNNEI, per germline. The CDR3, as DNA: TGTGCCAGCAGTGCGACAGGGGGAAATCAGCCCCAGAATTTT. It encodes CASSATGGNQPQNF.

The chain is built from TRBV11-2 and TRBJ2-3, with a possible D match to TRBD2 (7 bases). Germline CDR1 and CDR2: SGHAT and FQNNGV. This CDR3 comprises 15 residues. Trimming removed 3 bases at V and 5 bases at J, with 15 bases between. CDR3 in amino acids: CASSFGGGQRDTQYF. The CDR3 nucleotides read TGTGCCAGCAGCTTTGGGGGGGGCCAGAGAGATACGCAGTATTTT.

The chain joins TRBV19 to TRBJ2-7; D is possibly TRBD1 (6 bases). CDR3 size: 13 residues. V was pared by 5 bases and J by 4 bases, with 12 bases between. Per the germline V gene, CDR1 is LNHDA and CDR2 is SQIVND (reference sequence). The CDR3 spells CASSSGQSYEQYF. CDR3 DNA: TGTGCCAGTAGTTCCGGACAGAGTTACGAGCAGTACTTC.

CDR3 amino acids: CASSLKTSGVQFF. In DNA, the CDR3 is TGTGCCAGCAGCTTAAAGACTAGCGGTGTGCAGTTCTTC. V and J are TRBV7-8 and TRBJ2-1; 9 bases are a match to TRBD2. This CDR3 has 13 residues. The germline V gene encodes CDR1 SGHVS and CDR2 FQNEAQ. V lost 2 bases to trimming and J lost 12 bases; unmatched junction nucleotides: 5.

The chain combines TRBV5-8 with TRBJ2-7, with a weak D call TRBD1 (6 bases). Trimming pared 6 bases from V and 2 bases from J, leaving 18 bases between. Germline V gene lookup returns CDR1 SGHTS and CDR2 YDEGEE. The CDR3 has 15 amino acids. The DNA for the CDR3 is TGTGCCAGCACCCGAGGGGGAGCGGAGGCCTACGAGCAGTACTTC. Its translation: CASTRGGAEAYEQYF.

The table lists this clone with a few counts. This rearrangement joins TRBV4-3 to TRBJ2-2; D is perhaps TRBD2 (6 bases). Germline-derived CDR1 and CDR2 are LGHNA and YSLEER. The CDR3 is made up of 15 amino acids. Trimming shortened V by 1 base and J by 0 bases, and 6 bases separated the two germline ends. CDR3 region: CASSQAGANTGELFF. CDR3 nucleotides: TGCGCCAGCAGCCAAGCGGGAGCGAACACCGGGGAGCTGTTTTTT.

The chain combines TRBV5-4 with TRBJ2-7, with 9 bases fitting TRBD2. The trim removed 4 bases at V and 4 bases at J, leaving 6 bases unmatched. The CDR3 has 14 residues. Germline V gives CDR1 SGHNT, CDR2 YYREEE (reference sequence). The CDR3 here is CASSESGGLYEQYF. CDR3 DNA sequence: TGTGCCAGCAGCGAGAGCGGGGGGTTGTACGAGCAGTACTTC.

The chain links TRBV12-5 to TRBJ1-6; a weak D match, TRBD1 (5 bases). Between the trimmed V and J ends, which lost 1 base and 7 bases, there was a span of 8 bases. Germline V CDR1 and CDR2: LGHNT, FRNRAP. CDR3 length: 14 amino acids. CDR3 nucleotides: TGTGCTAGTGGTTTGGGACAGATCAATTCACCCCTCCACTTT. Encoded protein: CASGLGQINSPLHF. The full variable domain, completed using reference TRBV12-5 and TRBJ1-6, is DARVTQTPRHKVTEMGQEVTMRCQPILGHNTVFWYRQTMMQGLELLAYFRNRAPLDDSGMPKDRFSAEMPDATLATLKIQPSEPRDSAVYFCASGLGQINSPLHFGNGTRLTVT.

The chain has TRBV7-3 and TRBJ2-1, with D unresolved. The CDR3 is made up of 15 amino acids. Germline CDR1 is SGHTA and CDR2 is FQGTGA. V was clipped by 5 bases and J by 0 bases, with 11 bases between them. The CDR3 reads CASSRSSVSYNEQFF. For the CDR3, the DNA is TGTGCCAGCAGCCGCTCTAGTGTCTCCTACAATGAGCAGTTCTTC.

This clone is a singleton in its sample. V usage is TRBV19 and J usage is TRBJ1-2, with 11 bases fitting TRBD1. J gave up 4 bases and V 9 bases, and 7 bases lay outside the gene matches. The V gene's germline CDR1 is LNHDA and CDR2 SQIVND (reference sequence). CDR3 length equals 14 residues. The CDR3 bases are TGTGCCAGCGGAACCGGGACAGGGGGCTATGGCTACACCTTC. This codes for CASGTGTGGYGYTF.

This clone was seen more than once but under ten times. The chain combines TRBV5-1 with TRBJ2-7, with TRBD1 matching 12 bases. After removal of 4 bases from V and 4 bases from J, the junction contained 9 bases not matched to a gene. Germline CDR1 and CDR2: SGHRS and YFSETQ. The CDR3 is 16 residues long. The CDR3 DNA sequence: TGCGCCAGCAGCCCGTCCGGGGGACAGGGGGCTTACGAGCAGTACTTC. Amino acid sequence: CASSPSGGQGAYEQYF.

This chain connects TRBV9 to TRBJ2-3; 10 bases are shared with TRBD2. The CDR3 loop spans 16 amino acids. Per the germline V gene, CDR1 is SGDLS and CDR2 is YYNGEE. V lost 4 bases, J lost 0 bases, and 5 bases stayed unmatched. The CDR3, as DNA: TGTGCCAGCAGCCTAGCGGGGGTCCGTAGCACAGATACGCAGTATTTT. Its protein product is CASSLAGVRSTDTQYF.

The chain is built from TRBV2 and TRBJ2-7; 12 bases agree with TRBD2. Looked up from germline, CDR1 is SNHLY and CDR2 is FYNNEI. V lost 5 bases, J lost 5 bases, and 7 bases stayed unmatched. CDR3 length equals 15 residues. The CDR3 sequence is CASSRTSGVPDEQYF. The DNA of the CDR3 is TGTGCCAGCAGTCGGACTAGCGGGGTACCCGACGAGCAGTACTTC.

The chain has TRBV4-2 and TRBJ1-2, with D possibly matching TRBD1 (5 bases). Trimming stripped 4 bases from V and 8 bases from J, with 14 bases between. The CDR3 has 13 amino acids. CDR1 is LGHNA and CDR2 is YNFKEQ in the germline V gene. The CDR3 spells CASSLEAGPGYTF. DNA of the CDR3: TGTGCCAGCAGCCTCGAGGCGGGACCCGGCTACACCTTC.

The CDR3 reads CASSPRGPSNQPQHF. In nucleotides, the CDR3 is TGCGCCAGCAGCCCGCGAGGGCCAAGCAATCAGCCCCAGCATTTT. The chain combines TRBV4-1 with TRBJ1-5; the D is unclear. Germline V CDR1 and CDR2: MGHRA, YSYEKL. The CDR3 spans 15 residues. The V and J ends lost 4 bases and 1 base respectively, with 11 bases between them.

This clone has a handful of counts. CDR3 sequence reads: CASSQDSGRDQPQHF. CDR3 sequence (DNA): TGCGCCAGCAGCCAAGATTCGGGCAGGGATCAGCCCCAGCATTTT. This chain joins TRBV4-3 and TRBJ1-5, with D possibly TRBD1 on 5 matching bases. V was pared by 0 bases and J by 5 bases, with 11 bases between. Germline V gene data show CDR1 as LGHNA and CDR2 as YSLEER. The CDR3 length is 15 residues.

This clone turned up a few times. The chain combines TRBV15 with TRBJ2-5; the D gene is possibly TRBD2 (6 bases). From germline, CDR1 is LNHNV and CDR2 YYDKDF (reference sequence). The CDR3 contains 17 residues. The germline V and J ends were trimmed by 5 bases and 1 base, with 20 bases remaining between them. CDR3: CATSGAGNPLPQETQYF. The CDR3 coding sequence is TGTGCCACCAGCGGGGCGGGGAACCCGTTGCCCCAAGAGACCCAGTACTTC.

The chain has TRBV7-2 and TRBJ1-2, with a tentative D call TRBD1 (5 bases). The CDR3 consists of 13 residues. Germline loops: CDR1 SGHTA, CDR2 FQGNSA. The V end lost 0 bases, the J end lost 9 bases, and 11 bases lay between the germline ends. This CDR3 is CASSLAGQPSYTF. The CDR3 DNA sequence: TGTGCCAGCAGCTTAGCTGGACAACCAAGCTACACCTTC.

The rearrangement links TRBV19 to TRBJ1-1, with no clear D. V was trimmed by 5 bases and J by 4 bases, leaving 8 bases between them. Germline CDR1 and CDR2: LNHDA and SQIVND (reference sequence). The CDR3 sequence is 12 residues long. This CDR3 is CASSAVGTEAFF. CDR3 DNA sequence: TGTGCCAGTAGTGCTGTCGGCACTGAAGCTTTCTTT.

The V and J genes are TRBV7-2 and TRBJ2-5; D gene uncertain. V lost 1 base to trimming and J lost 1 base, with 7 bases between them. From germline, CDR1 is SGHTA and CDR2 FQGNSA. This CDR3 contains 14 residues. CDR3 nucleotide sequence: TGTGCCAGCAGCTTAGTTCCAGGCCAAGAGACCCAGTACTTC. This sequence encodes CASSLVPGQETQYF.